This T cell receptor (beta chain) was documented in a study of blood T cell repertoires in COVID-19. The protocol was immunoSEQ multiplex PCR, while the TCRdb copy is restricted to in-frame clones and leaves out a portion. Among fewer than 350,000 clones listed, around nine tenths were seen once. The CDR3 is 13 amino acids. Germline-derived CDR1 and CDR2 are SGHTA and FQGTGA. Deletions cut 3 bases from V and 2 bases from J, with 7 bases between. This sequence was found in a middle-aged woman who had recovered from COVID-19. Sequenced material: PBMCs or T cells enriched from blood (not recorded which). The rearrangement joins TRBV7-3 to TRBJ1-1, with D perhaps matching TRBD1 (6 bases). The CDR3, as DNA: TGTGCCAGCAGCTTGGACAGAAACACTGAAGCTTTCTTT. It is translated as CASSLDRNTEAFF.